This is a list of T cell receptor beta chains from one sample in a study of vaccination effects on CD4 cells after COVID-19. Their cognate antigens are unknown. Sequencing used immunoSEQ multiplex PCR; TCRdb keeps in-frame clones, though not all of them. The table includes tens of thousands of clones, 60% to 80% detected once. Sequencing was performed on CD4+ T cells from PBMCs cultured with SARS-CoV-2 spike peptides, taken after COVID-19 vaccination. The receptors derive from a human donor who received a COVID-19 vaccine. Some clones in this sample may be carry-over from other donors' samples. CDR3s include the opening cysteine and the closing phenylalanine or tryptophan. The D gene is left open where the match is weak. A clone size is listed for some rows: how often the clone was seen (once, few, many), or a class if it is expanded.

TGTGCCAGTAGTATAGTCGGGACAGGGGTTAACAATGAGCAGTTCTTC,CASSIVGTGVNNEQFF,TRBJ2-1,TRBV19,-,TRBD1
TGTGCCACCAGTGATTTAAGCGGGGGGCCTCAAGAGACCCAGTACTTC,CATSDLSGGPQETQYF,TRBJ2-5,TRBV24-1,-,TRBD2
TGTGCCAGCTCACGGCTTGACGGGGAGCTGTTTTTT,CASSRLDGELFF,TRBJ2-2,TRBV18,-,-
TGTGCCAGCAGTCCTAAGTCCCCTCGCTCCTACAATGAGCAGTTCTTC,CASSPKSPRSYNEQFF,TRBJ2-1,TRBV2,once,-
TGCGCCAGCAGCCCGAGGACTAGCGGGGGGAGCGCAAAAAGCACAGATACGCAGTATTTT,CASSPRTSGGSAKSTDTQYF,TRBJ2-3,TRBV5-1,-,TRBD2
TGTGCCAGCAGCTCCGGACAGAACACCGGGGAGCTGTTTTTT,CASSSGQNTGELFF,TRBJ2-2,TRBV11-2,once,-
TGTGCCAGCAGCGAAATGGGGGCAGATACGCAGTATTTT,CASSEMGADTQYF,TRBJ2-3,TRBV9,-,-
TGTGCCAGCGCTTCTGGGGGAGGGCGCTATGGCTACACCTTC,CASASGGGRYGYTF,TRBJ1-2,TRBV6-5,-,-
TGCGCCAGCAGCCAAGGATTTTTCAATGAGCAGTTCTTC,CASSQGFFNEQFF,TRBJ2-1,TRBV4-1,once,-
TGTGCCAGCAAGGAAACTAGGGTCACAGATACGCAGTATTTT,CASKETRVTDTQYF,TRBJ2-3,TRBV6-4,-,-
TGTGCCAGCAGTAGGGACAGTGCTAACTATGGCTACACCTTC,CASSRDSANYGYTF,TRBJ1-2,TRBV2,-,TRBD1
TGTGCCAGCAGTTACATAGGCAGGGGAGGGGCCGGGGAGCTGTTTTTT,CASSYIGRGGAGELFF,TRBJ2-2,TRBV6-5,medium-sized,-
TGCGCCAGCAGCTTGGAACCACCCTCGAACACCGGGGAGCTGTTTTTT,CASSLEPPSNTGELFF,TRBJ2-2,TRBV5-1,few,-
TGCAGCGCTTCCTCCAGCGGGGGGGCCGGTGAGCAGTTCTTC,CSASSSGGAGEQFF,TRBJ2-1,TRBV29-1,-,TRBD2
TGTGCCAGTAGTATAGAGGGGGAGGGGGCTTATCAGCCCCAGCATTTT,CASSIEGEGAYQPQHF,TRBJ1-5,TRBV19,-,TRBD1
TGTGCCAGCAGTCCCCCCAGGGGGTCTGGAAACACCATATATTTT,CASSPPRGSGNTIYF,TRBJ1-3,TRBV28,-,TRBD1
TGTGCCAGCAGATTACTAGCGAGTATCTCAGAGACCCAGTACTTC,CASRLLASISETQYF,TRBJ2-5,TRBV2,once,TRBD2
TGTGCCAGCAGCTTAGAGGGACAGATCGGCGGGGAGCTGTTTTTT,CASSLEGQIGGELFF,TRBJ2-2,TRBV7-2,once,TRBD1
TGCGCCAGCAGCTTGAACAGTCTCTATGGCTACACCTTC,CASSLNSLYGYTF,TRBJ1-2,TRBV5-1,once,-
TGTGCCAGTAGTATAGGACGTCCCGGGAACACTGAAGCTTTCTTT,CASSIGRPGNTEAFF,TRBJ1-1,TRBV19,-,-
TGTGCCAGTAGGCCGACAGGGAAGGGGCACACCATATATTTT,CASRPTGKGHTIYF,TRBJ1-3,TRBV19,once,TRBD1
TGCGCCAGCAGCCCAGGACAGTCCTATGGCTACACCTTC,CASSPGQSYGYTF,TRBJ1-2,TRBV5-1,once,-
TGTGCCAGCAGCCAAGATGGTAGGGTCCAAGAGACCCAGTACTTC,CASSQDGRVQETQYF,TRBJ2-5,TRBV4-2,large,-
TGTGCCAGCCCGGGCGGGGGTACCCCCAGCAGGTATTTT,CASPGGGTPSRYF,TRBJ2-3,TRBV5-8,-,TRBD2
TGCGCCAGCAGCGGGGACAGGCGTGGGAGCAATCAGCCCCAGCATTTT,CASSGDRRGSNQPQHF,TRBJ1-5,TRBV10-1,-,TRBD1
TGTGCCAGCAGCTTAGCGGGCTCTAATGAAAAACTGTTTTTT,CASSLAGSNEKLFF,TRBJ1-4,TRBV7-2,once,-
TGTGCCAGCAGCGAGGGAGGTCCGGGACGGACAAACTATGGCTACACCTTC,CASSEGGPGRTNYGYTF,TRBJ1-2,TRBV9,-,-
TGCAGCGTTGAAGGGCAACCGGGATTAGGGACAGATACGCAGTATTTT,CSVEGQPGLGTDTQYF,TRBJ2-3,TRBV29-1,few,-
TGTGCCAGCATAGGGGGATGGGGAGTCACTGAAGCTTTCTTT,CASIGGWGVTEAFF,TRBJ1-1,TRBV6-5,-,-
TGTGCCAGCAGCCTACTGACAGGGACGAAGAACACTGAAGCTTTCTTT,CASSLLTGTKNTEAFF,TRBJ1-1,TRBV28,-,TRBD1
TGTGCCAGCAGCCAGAACCTTCGGTGGGGTTTGGCTGAAGCTTTCTTT,CASSQNLRWGLAEAFF,TRBJ1-1,TRBV14,-,-
TGTGCCAGCAGCTTAGGGGGCATTCTGGGCACAGATACGCAGTATTTT,CASSLGGILGTDTQYF,TRBJ2-3,TRBV7-3,-,-
TGTGCCAGCTCACCATTTACGGGAGACTCTGGAAACACCATATATTTT,CASSPFTGDSGNTIYF,TRBJ1-3,TRBV18,once,-
TGTGCCAGCTCAGGTCAAGAGACCCAGTACTTC,CASSGQETQYF,TRBJ2-5,TRBV18,-,-
TGTGCCTGGAGTGTAAGCCCAAGGGAGAACATTCAGTACTTC,CAWSVSPRENIQYF,TRBJ2-4,TRBV30,-,-
TGTGCCAGCAGCCAAGATGCCGGGACCAGGAGGGCCCAGTACTTC,CASSQDAGTRRAQYF,TRBJ2-5,TRBV3-1/TRBV3-2,-,-
TGTGCCATCAGTGAGCCCCCCGGGACAGGGGATACGCAGTATTTT,CAISEPPGTGDTQYF,TRBJ2-3,TRBV10-3,-,TRBD1
TGTGCCACCAGTGAGGCAGGGGGCAATCAGCCCCAGCATTTT,CATSEAGGNQPQHF,TRBJ1-5,TRBV24-1,once,-
TGCGCCAGCAGCTTGACCGGGGTCGAGACCGGGGAGCTGTTTTTT,CASSLTGVETGELFF,TRBJ2-2,TRBV5-1,once,-
TGTGCCACCAGTGAGCGGGGAACCACAGATACGCAGTATTTT,CATSERGTTDTQYF,TRBJ2-3,TRBV24-1,-,-
TGTGCCAGCAGCTTTGTCTCCCCCCCCGGAACCGGGGAGCTGTTTTTT,CASSFVSPPGTGELFF,TRBJ2-2,TRBV7-2,-,-
TGTGCCAGCAGCCCTCGCTCGTTAGTGTTGGACACAGATACGCAGTATTTT,CASSPRSLVLDTDTQYF,TRBJ2-3,TRBV7-3,-,-
TGTGCCAGTAGTGAGCTAGCGGGGGGGAGAAATGAGCAGTTCTTC,CASSELAGGRNEQFF,TRBJ2-1,TRBV19,-,TRBD2